Below are 15 T cell receptor beta chains sequenced from a single sample in a study of regulatory T cells in long-lasting Graves disease. The time point denotes: persistent/refractory GD, antithyroid drugs over 5 years with positive TRAb. Scientists built the TCR library using RNA that was extracted from PBMCs. Arm-PCR with iRepertoire HTBI primers amplified the CDR3 regions for these TCR beta libraries. From the multiplex PCR reads, TCRdb called clonotypes with MiXCR, one entry per CDR3 protein. The table shows under 350,000 distinct CDR3 sequences, with 20% to 25% occurring only once. Sequences were derived from peripheral blood mononuclear cells (PBMCs), sampled when the disease was refractory, from a patient treated with antithyroid drugs. Receptors were obtained from a female donor with Graves disease.

This clonotype came up many times. Written as DNA, the CDR3 is TGTGCCAGCAGTCCCCCCGGGGGGGCGGGAGGTTTGGAGCAGTACTTC. This gives the protein CASSPPGGAGGLEQYF. V usage is TRBV28 and J usage is TRBJ2-7, with 8 positions matching TRBD2. V lost 5 bases and J lost 7; bases outside the gene matches: 16. CDR3 length: 16 residues. CDR1 and CDR2 from the germline V gene are MDHEN and SYDVKM.

The gene calls are TRBV11-2 and TRBJ2-7; TRBD2 matches at 10 bases. Germline loops: CDR1 SGHAT, CDR2 FQNNGV. The CDR3 is made up of 16 amino acids. With V trimmed by 3 bases and J by 2 bases, 7 bases remained unmatched. Here the CDR3 reads CASSFRLAGATYEQYF. CDR3 DNA sequence: TGTGCCAGCAGCTTCAGGCTAGCGGGGGCCACCTACGAGCAGTACTTC.

The V call is TRBV7-9, the J call TRBJ2-6; 8 bases are shared with TRBD1. V was pared by 5 bases and J by 0 bases, with 18 bases of the junction left unmatched. Germline V gene sequence: CDR1 SEHNR, CDR2 FQNEAQ (reference sequence). The CDR3 loop spans 21 amino acids. The CDR3 nucleotides read TGTGCCAGCAGCCCGCGGGACAGGTACGGTAGAAACGCCTCTGGGGCCAACGTCCTGACTTTC. Translating gives CASSPRDRYGRNASGANVLTF.

A few counts support this clonotype. This sequence joins TRBV7-8 and TRBJ2-7, with 10 bases that match TRBD2. This CDR3 is built from 15 residues. The V gene end was trimmed by 3 bases and the J gene end by 3 bases; junction bases not matched to a gene: 5. The germline CDR1 and CDR2 sequences are SGHVS and FQNEAQ. CDR3 residues: CASSFASGGDYEQYF. In nucleotides, the CDR3 is TGTGCCAGCAGCTTTGCTAGCGGGGGAGACTACGAGCAGTACTTC. Full variable domain (remainder filled in from reference TRBV7-8 and TRBJ2-7): GAGVSQSPRYKVAKRGQDVALRCDPISGHVSLFWYQQALGQGPEFLTYFQNEAQLDKSGLPSDRFFAERPEGSVSTLKIQRTQQEDSAVYLCASSFASGGDYEQYFGPGTRLTVT.

This clonotype was seen at least ten times. The CDR3 sequence: CASSDGSGQTSPLHF. As DNA, the CDR3 is TGTGCCAGCAGTGATGGTAGCGGGCAGACCTCACCCCTCCACTTT. V gene TRBV2 combines with J gene TRBJ1-6, with D hard to call. The CDR3 has 15 amino acids. Germline assignment: CDR1 SNHLY and CDR2 FYNNEI. V was shortened by 3 bases and J by 10 bases, with 16 bases between the two germline ends. Complete variable domain (other parts from reference TRBV2 and TRBJ1-6): EPEVTQTPSHQVTQMGQEVILRCVPISNHLYFYWYRQILGQKVEFLVSFYNNEISEKSEIFDDQFSVERPDGSNFTLKIRSTKLEDSAMYFCASSDGSGQTSPLHFGNGTRLTVT.

The rearrangement links TRBV5-5 to TRBJ2-2; a possible D gene is TRBD1 (5 bases). The CDR3 runs 17 residues. V was cut by 4 bases and J by 0 bases, with 16 bases left in between. CDR1 SGHKS and CDR2 YYEKEE come from the germline V gene (reference sequence). In nucleotides, the CDR3 is TGTGCCAGCAGCGCGGCAGGGTCGCGGACGAACACCGGGGAGCTGTTTTTT. It is translated as CASSAAGSRTNTGELFF.

The rearrangement uses TRBV7-2 and TRBJ1-1, with D unresolved. Germline CDR1 reads SGHTA; CDR2 reads FQGNSA. V was trimmed by 3 bases and J by 0 bases, leaving 11 bases between them. The CDR3 consists of 15 residues. CDR3 amino acids: CASSFFPVMNTEAFF. Written as DNA, the CDR3 is TGTGCCAGCAGCTTCTTCCCAGTCATGAACACTGAAGCTTTCTTT. The full variable domain, in which reference TRBV7-2 and TRBJ1-1 provide the parts outside the CDR3, is GAGVSQSPSNKVTEKGKDVELRCDPISGHTALYWYRQSLGQGLEFLIYFQGNSAPDKSGLPSDRFSAERTGGSVSTLTIQRTQQEDSAVYLCASSFFPVMNTEAFFGQGTRLTVV.

This clonotype was seen only a few times. This clone may be a read error of a much larger clone one base away. The J gene is TRBJ2-7, the V gene TRBV2, with D unclear. The CDR3 contains 16 residues. Germline V gene data show CDR1 as SNHLY and CDR2 as FYNNEI. CDR3 in amino acids: CAGRTTGRPTPYEQYF. Written as DNA, the CDR3 is TGTGCCGGCAGAACTACCGGGCGCCCTACCCCCTACGAGCAGTACTTC.

The rearrangement joins TRBV6-1 to TRBJ2-7; no reliable D call. In germline, CDR1 is MNHNS, CDR2 SASEGT. CDR3 length: 14 amino acids. Trimming removed 7 bases at V and 2 bases at J, with 15 bases between. The CDR3 sequence: CASTLTSKTYEQYF. DNA of the CDR3: TGTGCCAGCACCCTCACGTCAAAAACCTACGAGCAGTACTTC.

Many counts were recorded for this clonotype. The V call is TRBV27, the J call TRBJ1-5; TRBD1 matches at 7 bases. CDR1 and CDR2 (germline): MNHEY, SMNVEV (reference sequence). CDR3 size: 13 residues. Germline trimming cut 5 bases from V and 7 bases from J; bases unmatched to any gene: 5. CDR3 nucleotides: TGTGCCAGCAGTCGACAGGGCGGACAGCCCCAGCATTTT. This translates into CASSRQGGQPQHF.

This clonotype has a handful of counts. The chain has TRBV7-9 and TRBJ1-1; the D is unclear. Germline values: CDR1 SEHNR, CDR2 FQNEAQ (reference sequence). The ends were cut back, 3 bases at V and 1 base at J, with 12 bases in the middle. This CDR3 contains 15 residues. The CDR3 here is CASSFSAQQNTEAFF. The DNA for the CDR3 is TGTGCCAGCAGCTTTAGTGCACAGCAGAACACTGAAGCTTTCTTT.

The table lists this clonotype with many counts. This rearrangement joins TRBV11-2 to TRBJ2-2, with 9 bases identical to TRBD1. Per germline, CDR1 SGHAT and CDR2 FQNNGV. CDR3 length: 16 residues. Trimming removed 1 base from V and 3 bases from J; junction bases left unmatched: 3. The CDR3 nucleotides are TGTGCCAGCAGCTTAGCACAGGGGGCGGACACCGGGGAGCTGTTTTTT. Translated, it gives CASSLAQGADTGELFF.

The chain links TRBV12-3 or TRBV12-4 to TRBJ1-2, with D possibly matching TRBD1 (6 bases). The V gene lost 2 bases and the J gene lost 7 bases, with 11 bases spanning the gap. The CDR3 runs to 13 residues. DNA for the CDR3: TGTGCCAGCAGTTTAACAGGGCGGGCTGGCTACACCTTC. Residues: CASSLTGRAGYTF.

V usage is TRBV7-9 and J usage is TRBJ1-4; 10 nucleotides line up with TRBD1. CDR1 and CDR2 from the germline V gene are SEHNR and FQNEAQ (reference sequence). V lost 8 bases and J lost 7; bases outside the gene matches: 7. The CDR3 sequence is 14 residues long. DNA of the CDR3: TGTGCCAGCGGACCGGGACAGGGGCTTGAAAAACTGTTTTTT. Protein: CASGPGQGLEKLFF. Filled out from reference TRBV7-9 and TRBJ1-4, the complete variable domain reads DTGVSQNPRHKITKRGQNVTFRCDPISEHNRLYWYRQTLGQGPEFLTYFQNEAQLEKSRLLSDRFSAERPKGSFSTLEIQRTEQGDSAMYLCASGPGQGLEKLFFGSGTQLSVL.

This chain joins TRBV6-1 and TRBJ2-7; TRBD2 might be the D (5 bases). Trimming pared 8 bases from V and 5 bases from J, leaving 13 bases between. The V gene's germline CDR1 is MNHNS and CDR2 SASEGT. This CDR3 region has 12 residues. As DNA, the CDR3 is TGTGCCAGCCGGGGTTCGGGCCACGAGCAGTACTTC. This codes for CASRGSGHEQYF.